The 24 T cell receptor beta chains reported below all come from one sample, sequenced in a study of shared clonotypes between healthy human individuals. The data were produced by immunoSEQ multiplex PCR, yet TCRdb's version contains in-frame clones alone and is incomplete. The table records approximately 1,500,000 clones, nearly 99% of them present only once. Sequenced: naive CD4+ T cells sorted from blood. Subset here: CD45RA+ positively selected. These TCRs come from a man aged 30 to 45 in good health.

V usage is TRBV28 and J usage is TRBJ1-2; D gene uncertain. The CDR3 spans 10 residues. Trimming took off 10 bases at V and 7 bases at J, with 10 bases between the two ends. The germline V gene has CDR1 MDHEN and CDR2 SYDVKM. The CDR3 sequence is CATYRLGYTF. The DNA of the CDR3 is TGTGCCACCTATCGCCTTGGCTACACCTTC.

The chain links TRBV7-8 to TRBJ2-1; the D call may be TRBD1 or TRBD2 (6 bases each). The CDR3 spans 14 residues. Germline V CDR1 and CDR2: SGHVS, FQNEAQ. The V gene lost 6 bases and the J gene lost 9 bases, with 18 bases spanning the gap. Written as DNA, the CDR3 is TGTGCCAGCAGAAAAAGGAGGGGGGCAACTGAGCAGTTCTTC. It is translated as CASRKRRGATEQFF.

The chain is built from TRBV28 and TRBJ2-7; 7 bases agree with TRBD1. The V gene end was trimmed by 6 bases and the J gene end by 2 bases; junction bases not matched to a gene: 10. CDR3 length: 15 residues. CDR1 and CDR2 (germline): MDHEN, SYDVKM. The CDR3 DNA follows: TGTGCCAGCAGGACCCAGGGACAGATACCCTACGAGCAGTACTTC. This codes for CASRTQGQIPYEQYF.

This CDR3 reads CASSLELSYEQYF. In nucleotides, the CDR3 is TGTGCCAGCAGCTTAGAACTTTCCTACGAGCAGTACTTC. The V call is TRBV11-2, the J call TRBJ2-7; no firm D call. Germline CDR1 reads SGHAT; CDR2 reads FQNNGV. CDR3 length equals 13 residues. V was shortened by 0 bases and J by 1 base, with 4 bases between the two germline ends.

V gene TRBV9 combines with J gene TRBJ2-1; D unresolved. The ends were cut back, 3 bases at V and 2 bases at J, with 6 bases in the middle. This CDR3 contains 13 residues. Germline-derived CDR1 and CDR2 are SGDLS and YYNGEE. This CDR3 is CASSARTYNEQFF. The CDR3 nucleotides read TGTGCCAGCAGCGCACGCACCTACAATGAGCAGTTCTTC.

V gene TRBV2 combines with J gene TRBJ2-7; 10 bases are a match to TRBD2. The CDR3 has 17 amino acids. Germline V gives CDR1 SNHLY, CDR2 FYNNEI. The ends lost 0 bases at V and 3 bases at J; junction bases unmatched: 8. CDR3 loop: CASSEAASGRVFYEQYF. The CDR3 DNA reads as TGTGCCAGCAGTGAAGCGGCTAGCGGGAGAGTTTTCTACGAGCAGTACTTC.

The chain employs TRBV5-4 and TRBJ2-1; 9 positions agree with TRBD2. There are 15 residues in the CDR3. Germline-derived CDR1 and CDR2 are SGHNT and YYREEE (reference sequence). V shed 4 bases and J 10 bases; nucleotides not matched to a gene: 12. CDR3 protein: CASSKASGIYMEQFF. For the CDR3, the DNA is TGTGCCAGCAGCAAAGCTAGCGGGATTTACATGGAGCAGTTCTTC. Supplemented by reference TRBV5-4 and TRBJ2-1, the full variable domain reads ETGVTQSPTHLIKTRGQQVTLRCSSQSGHNTVSWYQQALGQGPQFIFQYYREEENGRGNFPPRFSGLQFPNYSSELNVNALELDDSALYLCASSKASGIYMEQFFGPGTRLTVL.

The rearrangement links TRBV27 to TRBJ2-7; D is unclear. CDR3 size: 14 residues. The V gene lost 3 bases and the J gene lost 0 bases, with 9 bases spanning the gap. Germline loops: CDR1 MNHEY, CDR2 SMNVEV (reference sequence). The CDR3 sequence: CASSFAYSSYEQYF. The CDR3 DNA reads TGTGCCAGCAGTTTTGCGTATAGCTCCTACGAGCAGTACTTC.

The J gene is TRBJ2-7, the V gene TRBV7-9, with D tentatively TRBD1 or TRBD2 (5 bases each). The length of the CDR3 is 12 residues. V gave up 6 bases and J gave up 5 bases, with 11 bases separating them. CDR1 and CDR2 from the germline V gene are SEHNR and FQNEAQ (reference sequence). CDR3 residues: CASSGGIHEQYF. The CDR3 DNA sequence: TGTGCCAGCAGTGGGGGAATCCACGAGCAGTACTTC.

This rearrangement joins TRBV19 to TRBJ2-6, with D unresolved. CDR1 and CDR2 from the germline V gene are LNHDA and SQIVND (reference sequence). V lost 5 bases, J lost 4 bases, and 6 bases lay in between. CDR3 length: 13 residues. The CDR3 reads CASSLFGANVLTF. The DNA of the CDR3 is TGTGCCAGTAGTTTGTTCGGGGCCAACGTCCTGACTTTC.

The chain uses TRBV28 and TRBJ2-7, with D possibly being TRBD1 (5 bases). Germline CDR1 reads MDHEN; CDR2 reads SYDVKM. The germline V and J ends were trimmed by 4 bases and 6 bases, with 13 bases remaining between them. The CDR3 spans 13 residues. CDR3 sequence (DNA): TGTGCCAGCAGTTCGACAGTAACTGGCGAGCAGTACTTC. It codes for CASSSTVTGEQYF.

The V call is TRBV7-9, the J call TRBJ2-3; D assignment may be TRBD1 or TRBD2 (5 bases each). V was cut by 4 bases and J by 0 bases, with 11 bases left in between. In germline, CDR1 is SEHNR, CDR2 FQNEAQ (reference sequence). CDR3 length: 15 residues. The chain's CDR3 is CASSYGTSSTDTQYF. CDR3 DNA: TGTGCCAGCAGCTACGGGACGTCTAGCACAGATACGCAGTATTTT.

The chain combines TRBV10-3 with TRBJ2-6, with 11 bases identical to TRBD1. V lost 6 bases and J lost 0; bases outside the gene matches: 1. Germline V gene lookup returns CDR1 ENHRY and CDR2 SYGVKD. The length of the CDR3 is 16 residues. CDR3: CAIRGTGGSGANVLTF. As DNA, the CDR3 is TGTGCCATCAGAGGGACAGGGGGCTCTGGGGCCAACGTCCTGACTTTC.

This clone was seen once. V gene TRBV5-1 combines with J gene TRBJ1-2; 9 nucleotides line up with TRBD1. With 7 bases clipped from V and 6 bases from J, the junction kept 4 bases outside the gene matches. The germline V gene encodes CDR1 SGHRS and CDR2 YFSETQ. The CDR3 covers 12 residues. Written as DNA, the CDR3 is TGCGCCAGCCGAGACAGGGGGGATGGCTACACCTTC. This sequence encodes CASRDRGDGYTF.

The CDR3 loop reads CASSQSPGAPDTQYF. The DNA of the CDR3 is TGCGCCAGCAGCCAAAGCCCGGGGGCCCCAGATACGCAGTATTTT. The chain has TRBV4-3 and TRBJ2-3; perhaps D is TRBD1 or TRBD2 (6 bases each). V was trimmed by 2 bases and J by 4 bases, leaving 13 bases between them. The CDR3 contains 15 residues. Looked up from germline, CDR1 is LGHNA and CDR2 is YSLEER.

This sequence joins TRBV6-1 and TRBJ2-1; D uncertain. The CDR3 has 15 amino acids. Trimming stripped 6 bases from V and 1 base from J, with 13 bases between. From germline, CDR1 is MNHNS and CDR2 SASEGT. CDR3 nucleotides: TGTGCCAGCAGCGTAGAATTAGGTTCCTACAATGAGCAGTTCTTC. It translates to CASSVELGSYNEQFF.

The chain links TRBV14 to TRBJ2-7, with 9 bases aligning to TRBD2. The CDR3 loop spans 16 amino acids. Germline V gives CDR1 SGHDN, CDR2 FVKESK. Germline trimming cut 4 bases from V and 4 bases from J; bases unmatched to any gene: 11. The CDR3 reads CASSPIQAGGLYEQYF. The CDR3 bases are TGTGCCAGCAGCCCCATCCAAGCGGGAGGATTGTACGAGCAGTACTTC. The full variable domain, rest sourced from reference TRBV14 and TRBJ2-7, is EAGVTQFPSHSVIEKGQTVTLRCDPISGHDNLYWYRRVMGKEIKFLLHFVKESKQDESGMPNNRFLAERTGGTYSTLKVQPAELEDSGVYFCASSPIQAGGLYEQYFGPGTRLTVT.

The chain is built from TRBV4-3 and TRBJ2-4; tentative D call: TRBD2 (6 bases). The V and J ends lost 1 base and 7 bases respectively, with 8 bases between them. Germline V lookup: CDR1 LGHNA, CDR2 YSLEER. The CDR3 length is 13 residues. CDR3: CASSQGRGNIQYF. DNA for the CDR3: TGCGCCAGCAGCCAAGGGCGGGGCAACATTCAGTACTTC.

This clone was observed a single time. The genes are TRBV15 and TRBJ2-2; 7 positions match TRBD1. The CDR3 totals 18 residues. The germline CDR1 and CDR2 sequences are LNHNV and YYDKDF (reference sequence). After removal of 0 bases from V and 5 bases from J, the junction contained 12 bases not matched to a gene. CDR3 region: CATSRDAAQGVWTGELFF. CDR3 in DNA: TGTGCCACCAGCAGAGATGCCGCGCAGGGGGTGTGGACCGGGGAGCTGTTTTTT.

V gene TRBV18 combines with J gene TRBJ1-1; unclear D gene. The CDR3 sequence is 15 residues long. Trimming stripped 0 bases from V and 2 bases from J, with 10 bases between. CDR1 is KGHSH, CDR2 LQKENI, per germline. CDR3 DNA sequence: TGTGCCAGCTCACCACCTAGTACGGGAAACACTGAAGCTTTCTTT. Translating gives CASSPPSTGNTEAFF.

This chain connects TRBV10-1 to TRBJ1-1; no clear D gene. V lost 0 bases to trimming and J lost 3 bases, with 11 bases between them. Germline assignment: CDR1 WNHNN and CDR2 SYGVQD (reference sequence). This CDR3 spans 15 amino acids. The CDR3 DNA is TGCGCCAGCAGTGAGTCGAAGGGCTACTACACTGAAGCTTTCTTT. Its translation: CASSESKGYYTEAFF.

V is TRBV7-2 and J is TRBJ2-7, with D possibly being TRBD2 (6 bases). Germline CDR1 SGHTA, CDR2 FQGNSA. The CDR3 is made up of 16 amino acids. Trimming cost V 5 bases and J 6 bases, with 23 bases left between them. The CDR3 protein is CASSRGFGGSGREQYF. The CDR3 bases are TGTGCCAGCAGCCGGGGTTTTGGGGGGAGTGGGCGCGAGCAGTACTTC.

The rearrangement links TRBV19 to TRBJ2-1, with TRBD2 matching over 12 bases. Unmatched junction bases numbered 7, after V lost 3 bases and J lost 7 bases. CDR1 and CDR2 (germline): LNHDA, SQIVND (reference sequence). The CDR3 length is 16 residues. CDR3 loop: CASSIQLAGGGNEQFF. CDR3 bases: TGTGCCAGTAGTATTCAACTAGCGGGAGGAGGAAATGAGCAGTTCTTC.

This chain connects TRBV7-9 to TRBJ1-2; the D gene is possibly TRBD1 (5 bases). V was clipped by 1 base and J by 6 bases, with 12 bases between them. CDR3 size: 14 residues. CDR1 SEHNR and CDR2 FQNEAQ come from the germline V gene (reference sequence). The CDR3, as DNA: TGTGCCAGCAGCTTAGGTCAGGGCGTTGATGGCTACACCTTC. It encodes CASSLGQGVDGYTF.